These T cell receptor beta chains were read from a single sample in a study of blood T cell repertoires in COVID-19. The protocol was immunoSEQ multiplex PCR, while the TCRdb copy is restricted to in-frame clones and leaves out a portion. The sample includes almost 400,000 clones, about 87% of them seen just once. The specimen sequenced was peripheral blood. The source of these receptors is a woman aged 55-70 years with COVID-19, enrolled during active disease. The CDR3 runs from the conserved cysteine through the conserved F or W. The order of the fields is D gene, clone size, CDR3 length, J gene, V gene, CDR3 DNA, CDR3 protein. A D gene is named only where the DNA matches it firmly. The listing skips clone size in some rows; elsewhere it reads once, few, many or a size class.

TRBD1 NA 13 TRBJ1-2 TRBV2 TGTGCCAGCATATCAGGGGGAGGATATGGCTACACCTTC CASISGGGYGYTF
NA NA 13 TRBJ2-4 TRBV12-3/TRBV12-4 TGTGCCAGCATGCCGGGGGGCGCAAACATTCAGTACTTC CASMPGGANIQYF
NA NA 12 TRBJ1-5 TRBV5-4 TGTGCCAGCAGCTTGAGAGGTCAGCCCCAGCATTTT CASSLRGQPQHF
NA NA 14 TRBJ1-1 TRBV12-2 TGTGCAAGTTGCTTGACAGGGGGCAACACTGAAGCTTTCTTT CASCLTGGNTEAFF
TRBD1 NA 16 TRBJ1-6 TRBV11-2 TGTGCCAGCAGCCTACAGGGGAACTCCTATAATTCACCCCTCCACTTT CASSLQGNSYNSPLHF
TRBD2 NA 16 TRBJ2-3 TRBV9 TGTGCCAGCAGCTTTTCGGGGCGGGGGGGCCCAGATACGCAGTATTTT CASSFSGRGGPDTQYF
TRBD2 once 14 TRBJ2-7 TRBV6-5 TGTGCCAGCAGTTATAGCGGGGCCTCCTACGAGCAGTACTTC CASSYSGASYEQYF
TRBD2 NA 15 TRBJ2-3 TRBV5-4 TGTGCCAGCAGCTTGGCTAGCGGAAGCACAGATACGCAGTATTTT CASSLASGSTDTQYF
NA NA 12 TRBJ2-2 TRBV24-1 TGTGCCACCCACGGGAGCACCGGGGAGCTGTTTTTT CATHGSTGELFF
TRBD2 NA 14 TRBJ2-6 TRBV20-1 TGCAGTGCAAGTCCCCAGCGGGGGGGCAACGTCCTGACTTTC CSASPQRGGNVLTF
TRBD2 NA 14 TRBJ2-5 TRBV5-4 TGTGCCAGCAGCTGGACTAGCGGCCAAGAGACCCAGTACTTC CASSWTSGQETQYF
NA NA 14 TRBJ2-1 TRBV7-8 TGTGCCAGCAGCTTAGCAGGGACATACAATGAGCAGTTCTTC CASSLAGTYNEQFF